This is a list of T cell receptor beta chains from one sample in a study of cytomegalovirus exposure and HLA in healthy donors. Profiled with immunoSEQ multiplex PCR; TCRdb holds only in-frame clones, not every one. The sample comprises under 150,000 clones, 82% of which are singletons, and approximately 2.3% rests with the top ten. Sequenced sample: PBMCs. These receptors originate from a male donor in good health and CMV-seronegative. The CDR3 runs from the conserved cysteine through the conserved F or W. Fields, in order: V gene, J gene, D gene, clone size, CDR3 length, CDR3 DNA, CDR3 protein. The D gene is left open where the match is weak. Some rows have no size entry. The others give once, few or many, or a class for an expanded clone.

TRBV2	TRBJ1-1	NA	once	13	TGTGCCAGCAGTTACAGGCCGAACACTGAATCTTTCTTT	CASSYRPNTESFF
TRBV28	TRBJ1-5	NA	once	17	TGTGCCAGCAGCCCCCCTTGGGGCAGGGGATTTTTGCAGCCCCAGCATTTT	CASSPPWGRGFLQPQHF
TRBV5-4	TRBJ1-6	NA	once	19	TGTGCCAGCCCCATCCTGGGGGCCGTTACGAGCTCCTATAATTCACCCCTCCACTTT	CASPILGAVTSSYNSPLHF
TRBV6-5	TRBJ1-5	NA	few	14	TGTGCCAGCAGTCCGAGGGAGGCATATCAGCCCCAGCATTTT	CASSPREAYQPQHF
TRBV2	TRBJ2-2	NA	NA	15	TGTGCCAGCAGGAGTCGGGGATTTGGGACCGGGGAGCTGTTTTTT	CASRSRGFGTGELFF
TRBV29-1	TRBJ2-7	TRBD1	NA	13	TGCAGCGTTTCGGCAGGGGGCACCTACGAGCAGTACTTC	CSVSAGGTYEQYF
TRBV28	TRBJ2-1	TRBD2	once	16	TGTGCCAGCAGTACGGGAGGAACGTCATATGTCAATGAGCAGTTCTTC	CASSTGGTSYVNEQFF
TRBV29-1	TRBJ2-3	NA	few	12	TGCAGCGTTCAACAGAACACAGATACGCAGTATTTT	CSVQQNTDTQYF
TRBV27	TRBJ1-2	TRBD1	NA	16	TGTGCCAGCAGCCCAACCCCGGGACAGGGTAACTATGGCTACACCTTC	CASSPTPGQGNYGYTF
TRBV19	TRBJ2-7	NA	few	15	TGTGCCAGTAGTATATCCTCAGACAGTCCCTACGAGCAGTACTTC	CASSISSDSPYEQYF
TRBV27	TRBJ2-1	NA	NA	14	TGTGCCAGCAGACTTCTGGGAGCCAACAATGAGCAGTTCTTC	CASRLLGANNEQFF
TRBV6-5	TRBJ2-2	NA	NA	14	TGTGCCAGCACCACCGGGACAATAGCCGGGGAGCTGTTTTTT	CASTTGTIAGELFF
TRBV4-3	TRBJ2-7	TRBD1	NA	17	TGCGCCAGCAGCCAAGGATTCTCGGGACAGAGCTCCTACGAGCAGTACTTC	CASSQGFSGQSSYEQYF
TRBV6-1	TRBJ2-5	NA	NA	18	TGTGCCAGCAGTGACCCGGGAGCACCTGATTACTTCGTCAGACCCCAGTACTTC	CASSDPGAPDYFVRPQYF
TRBV7-8	TRBJ2-7	NA	NA	14	TGTGCCAGCAGCTTCAGGAGGGACTTCTCGGAGCAGTACTTC	CASSFRRDFSEQYF
TRBV28	TRBJ1-2	NA	once	18	TGTGCCAGCAGTTTTTTTGAAGTGTATGGCAAGGGGTACTATGGCTACACCTTC	CASSFFEVYGKGYYGYTF
TRBV29-1	TRBJ2-3	NA	NA	14	TGCAGCGCCGAGGGGGCGGGGAGCACAGATACGCAGTATTTT	CSAEGAGSTDTQYF
TRBV29-1	TRBJ2-1	NA	NA	10	TGCAGCGGAACAGGTCGCGAGCAGTTCTTC	CSGTGREQFF
TRBV7-9	TRBJ2-7	TRBD2	NA	14	TGTGCCAGCAGCCCTCCTAGCGGGGCCTACGAGCAGTACTTC	CASSPPSGAYEQYF
TRBV30	TRBJ1-5	NA	NA	15	TGTGCCTGGAGGCGGGGAGAAATGGGCAATCAGCCCCAGCATTTT	CAWRRGEMGNQPQHF
TRBV6-5	TRBJ1-2	TRBD1	NA	14	TGTGCCAGCAGTTACTCACCGGGACAGCATAGCTACACCTTC	CASSYSPGQHSYTF
TRBV7-9	TRBJ2-2	TRBD1	NA	16	TGTGCCAGCAGTTATACAGGGGCTTATCCCACCGGGGAGCTGTTTTTT	CASSYTGAYPTGELFF
TRBV28	TRBJ2-1	NA	NA	14	TGTGCCAGCACCCAACAGTCCCGATACAATGAGCAGTTCTTC	CASTQQSRYNEQFF
TRBV7-2	TRBJ1-5	NA	NA	14	TGTGCCAGCAGCTTAACAGGAGACAATCAGCCCCAGCATTTT	CASSLTGDNQPQHF
TRBV6-6	TRBJ2-2	NA	NA	15	TGTGCCAGCAGTCGGACACCCAGCAAGTCCGGGGAGCTGTTTTTT	CASSRTPSKSGELFF
TRBV4-3	TRBJ2-5	TRBD2	NA	16	TGCGCCAGCAGCCGACTAGCGGGAGTCCCGAGGGAGACCCAGTACTTC	CASSRLAGVPRETQYF
TRBV5-5	TRBJ2-7	NA	NA	12	TGTGCCAGCAGCTTGGACCTCAGAGAGCAGTACTTC	CASSLDLREQYF
TRBV7-9	TRBJ1-1	NA	once	13	TGTGCCAGCAGCGGAGCGGGAGGGACTGAAGCTTTCTTT	CASSGAGGTEAFF
TRBV28	TRBJ1-1	NA	NA	15	TGTGCCAGCAGTTTAAATCTAGGGGCCGGGACTGAAGCTTTCTTT	CASSLNLGAGTEAFF
TRBV5-4	TRBJ2-2	TRBD2	once	17	TGTGCCAGCAGCAGGGGACTAGCGGGAGTGAGCACCGGGGAGCTGTTTTTT	CASSRGLAGVSTGELFF
TRBV6-5	TRBJ2-3	TRBD2	few	15	TGTGCCAGCAGTCCCTCTGGGGACTACACAGATACGCAGTATTTT	CASSPSGDYTDTQYF
TRBV10-1	TRBJ2-2	NA	NA	14	TGCGCCAGCAGTGGCGGAGGGAACACCGGGGAGCTGTTTTTT	CASSGGGNTGELFF
TRBV6-5	TRBJ1-1	NA	few	15	TGTGCCAGCAGTAAGGGGCAGGGGAAGGGCACTGAAGCTTTCTTT	CASSKGQGKGTEAFF
TRBV4-1	TRBJ2-3	NA	NA	16	TGCGCCAGCAGCCAAGTGCCGGGGAGGAGGGCAGATACGCAGTATTTT	CASSQVPGRRADTQYF
TRBV19	TRBJ2-5	TRBD1	few	14	TGTGCCAGTAGTCCGGGACAGGTACAAGAGACCCAGTACTTC	CASSPGQVQETQYF
TRBV4-3	TRBJ2-1	NA	NA	15	TGCGCCAGCAGCCAAGAATTCACCCTCGGCAATGAGCAGTTCTTC	CASSQEFTLGNEQFF
TRBV29-1	TRBJ1-3	NA	NA	13	TGCAGCGTTGGACAAGGCTCTGGAAACACCATATATTTT	CSVGQGSGNTIYF
TRBV30	TRBJ2-2	NA	NA	14	TGTGCCTGGAGGGAGGGTTCGAACACCGGGGAGCTGTTTTTT	CAWREGSNTGELFF
TRBV25-1	TRBJ2-2	TRBD1	NA	18	TGTGCCAGCAGTGGACCGGGACAGGGGACTTCGAACACCGGGGAGCTGTTTTTT	CASSGPGQGTSNTGELFF
TRBV5-5	TRBJ2-1	NA	NA	15	TGTGCCAGCAGCTTGTTAGCTAGCGATAACAATGAGCAGTTCTTC	CASSLLASDNNEQFF
TRBV5-1	TRBJ2-7	TRBD1	NA	15	TGCGCCAGCAGCTTGGCCGGGACAGGGGGCTACGAGCAGTACTTC	CASSLAGTGGYEQYF
TRBV30	TRBJ1-6	NA	few	13	TGTGCCTGCGGGGGGAATTATAATTCACCCCTCCACTTT	CACGGNYNSPLHF
TRBV4-3	TRBJ2-1	NA	NA	13	TGCGCCAGCAGCCCAGGGATCGGGAATGAGCAGTTCTTC	CASSPGIGNEQFF
TRBV7-9	TRBJ2-1	NA	few	14	TGTGCCAGCAGCTTAGGGGGAGAGACTAATGAGCAGTTCTTC	CASSLGGETNEQFF
TRBV9	TRBJ2-1	NA	NA	14	TGTGCCAGCAGCGTCTCCAGCGGGCGGGATGAGCAGTTCTTC	CASSVSSGRDEQFF
TRBV9	TRBJ1-1	NA	NA	14	TGTGCCAGCAGCCCAGTCGGAGTGAACACTGAAGCTTTCTTT	CASSPVGVNTEAFF
TRBV4-3	TRBJ2-2	TRBD1	NA	17	TGCGCCAGCAGCCGAAAACCGGGACAGGGAAAGGGCGGGGAGCTGTTTTTT	CASSRKPGQGKGGELFF
TRBV30	TRBJ2-3	NA	NA	11	TGTGCCTGGAGTGTACAAGATACGCAGTATTTT	CAWSVQDTQYF
TRBV5-6	TRBJ1-2	NA	few	14	TGTGCCAGCAGCTGGGGGCACAGCCAGTATGGCTACACCTTC	CASSWGHSQYGYTF
TRBV27	TRBJ2-7	NA	NA	13	TGTGCCAGCAGTCTACAGGGTAATGGCGAGCAGTACTTC	CASSLQGNGEQYF
TRBV6-5	TRBJ1-1	NA	NA	11	TGTGCCCACCGGGAGAACACTGAAGCTTTCTTT	CAHRENTEAFF
TRBV2	TRBJ1-1	NA	NA	10	TGTGCCAGCATCCTTCGCGTAGCTTTCTTT	CASILRVAFF
TRBV7-2	TRBJ1-1	NA	NA	14	TGTGCCAGCAGCTTCGGGGGAACAAACACTGAAGCTTTCTTT	CASSFGGTNTEAFF
TRBV9	TRBJ2-1	NA	NA	14	TGTGCCAGCAGCTGGGATTCGGGGTACAATGAGCAGTTCTTC	CASSWDSGYNEQFF
TRBV7-9	TRBJ2-1	TRBD1	NA	13	TGTGCCAGCAGCTCACAGGGGGCAGGTGAGCAGTTCTTC	CASSSQGAGEQFF
TRBV6-5	TRBJ2-2	NA	NA	14	TGTGCCAGCAGTTACTATATCGGGATCGGGGAGCTGTTTTTT	CASSYYIGIGELFF
TRBV9	TRBJ2-3	TRBD2	once	15	TGTGCCAGCAGCCCAGGACTAGCGGCGGCAGATACGCAGTATTTT	CASSPGLAAADTQYF
TRBV7-2	TRBJ2-2	TRBD2	NA	16	TGTGCCAGCAGCTCCTTAGCGGGACTTAACACCGGGGAGCTGTTTTTT	CASSSLAGLNTGELFF
TRBV19	TRBJ2-7	TRBD2	many	14	TGTGCCAGTAGTATTGTAGCGGGAGGGTACGAGCAGTACTTC	CASSIVAGGYEQYF